The 17 T cell receptor beta chains given below trace back to one sample, sequenced in a study of blood T cell repertoires in COVID-19. Sequencing was performed with immunoSEQ multiplex PCR; in TCRdb, only in-frame clones are kept and a portion is missing. The table lists 200,000 or so clones, 79% of them singletons. Sequencing input: peripheral blood. Receptors were obtained from a man in his fifties or sixties with active or convalescent COVID-19.

This clone appeared once. The chain is built from TRBV2 and TRBJ1-1; 7 nucleotides align to TRBD1. The CDR3 is 16 amino acids. V gave up 4 bases and J gave up 1 base; unmatched junction bases: 9. Germline CDR1 reads SNHLY; CDR2 reads FYNNEI. DNA for the CDR3: TGTGCCAGCAGTGCCACCGGACAGGCTGAGAACACTGAAGCTTTCTTT. Protein: CASSATGQAENTEAFF.

This clone turned up a few times. This chain links TRBV4-3 with TRBJ2-3; possibly TRBD2 for D (6 bases). The germline CDR1 and CDR2 sequences are LGHNA and YSLEER. CDR3 length: 17 residues. The V end was cut by 4 bases, the J end by 5 bases, with 22 bases between. The CDR3 coding sequence is TGCGCCAGCAGCCTTTCCCCCGGGGTGGGGGGAGAAGATACGCAGTATTTT. Residues: CASSLSPGVGGEDTQYF.

V usage is TRBV6-6 and J usage is TRBJ2-1; D is unclear. Trimming took 3 bases from V and 2 from J, leaving 14 bases between them. The CDR3 is 16 amino acids. The germline CDR1 and CDR2 sequences are MNHNY and SVGAGI (reference sequence). CDR3 residues: CASSYLLEVTYNEQFF. The CDR3 region has the DNA TGTGCCAGCAGTTATTTGCTCGAGGTGACCTACAATGAGCAGTTCTTC.

The V gene is TRBV5-1, the J gene TRBJ2-1; maybe TRBD2 (6 bases). This CDR3 is built from 16 residues. The V gene lost 0 bases and the J gene lost 3 bases, with 13 bases spanning the gap. Germline V CDR1 and CDR2: SGHRS, YFSETQ. The CDR3 nucleotides read TGCGCCAGCAGCTTGGGAGACCCGGGGGTCTACAATGAGCAGTTCTTC. This gives the protein CASSLGDPGVYNEQFF.

This chain connects TRBV10-3 to TRBJ1-1, with 9 bases fitting TRBD1. The CDR3 length is 13 residues. The ends lost 7 bases at V and 4 bases at J; junction bases unmatched: 4. CDR1 is ENHRY, CDR2 SYGVKD, per germline. The CDR3 reads CAITGTGPTEAFF. The CDR3 bases are TGTGCCATCACCGGGACAGGGCCCACTGAAGCTTTCTTT.

The genes are TRBV16 and TRBJ1-5, with a weak D call TRBD1 (6 bases). The CDR3 is 19 residues long. CDR1 is KGHSY, CDR2 FQNENV, per germline. The V end was cut by 1 base, the J end by 0 bases, with 19 bases between. Here the CDR3 DNA reads TGTGCCAGCAGCCAATTGGGGACACCCCTTTCGGATAGCAATCAGCCCCAGCATTTT. Its protein is CASSQLGTPLSDSNQPQHF.

This clone was counted between two and nine times. The V call is TRBV20-1, the J call TRBJ1-6; weak D call: TRBD1 (5 bases). Germline loops: CDR1 DFQATT, CDR2 SNEGSKA (reference sequence). CDR3 length: 11 residues. Trimming took off 3 bases at V and 14 bases at J, with 11 bases between the two ends. The CDR3 is CSARGGEALHF. The CDR3 DNA reads TGCAGTGCTAGGGGGGGGGAGGCCCTCCACTTT.

The V call is TRBV7-2, the J call TRBJ2-5, with D maybe TRBD1 (5 bases). This CDR3 is built from 16 residues. Trimming took off 1 base at V and 0 bases at J, with 12 bases between the two ends. CDR1 and CDR2 from the germline V gene are SGHTA and FQGNSA. This CDR3 reads CASSLVLTGHQETQYF. In DNA, the CDR3 is TGTGCCAGCAGCTTAGTTCTAACAGGACACCAAGAGACCCAGTACTTC.

The chain recombines TRBV3-1 (or the pseudogene TRBV3-2) with TRBJ1-1, with 7 bases lining up with TRBD1. Germline values: CDR1 LGHDT, CDR2 YNNKEL (reference sequence). This CDR3 contains 17 residues. The V and J ends lost 4 bases and 0 bases, in that order; junction bases with no gene match: 11. CDR3 region: CASSPRLGQDMNTEAFF. The CDR3 bases are TGTGCCAGCAGCCCCAGACTTGGACAGGACATGAACACTGAAGCTTTCTTT.

CDR3 DNA sequence: TGTGCCAGCAGCCAAGACGCTATACGGGGCGGGAGAGGTGACATTCAGTACTTC. It translates to CASSQDAIRGGRGDIQYF. V usage is TRBV4-2 and J usage is TRBJ2-4; 7 bases fit TRBD2. With 0 bases clipped from V and 8 bases from J, the junction kept 16 bases outside the gene matches. This CDR3 is built from 18 residues. Germline loops: CDR1 LGHNA, CDR2 YNFKEQ.

A remark on this clone: Other DNA sequences in this sample translate to the same CDR3. This chain uses TRBV11-2 with TRBJ1-2; a weak D match, TRBD1 (6 bases). V shed 0 bases and J shed 8 bases, with 10 bases lying between them. Germline-derived CDR1 and CDR2 are SGHAT and FQNNGV. The CDR3 contains 13 residues. The CDR3 DNA is TGTGCCAGCAGCTTAGACAGGGGCAACGGCTACACCTTC. It translates to CASSLDRGNGYTF.

The chain is built from TRBV5-6 and TRBJ2-7; 10 bases line up with TRBD1. This CDR3 region has 15 residues. In germline, CDR1 is SGHDT, CDR2 YYEEEE. Unmatched junction bases numbered 7, after V lost 4 bases and J lost 3 bases. The CDR3 region is CASSSKDRGDYEQYF. The DNA of the CDR3 is TGTGCCAGCAGCAGTAAGGACAGGGGGGACTACGAGCAGTACTTC.

The J gene is TRBJ1-3, the V gene TRBV28; D ambiguous. The CDR3 runs to 14 residues. The germline V gene encodes CDR1 MDHEN and CDR2 SYDVKM. V lost 6 bases, J lost 2 bases, and 11 bases lay in between. The CDR3 protein is CASSPNVAGNTIYF. The CDR3 DNA follows: TGTGCCAGCAGCCCCAATGTTGCTGGAAACACCATATATTTT.

This clone was recorded a few times. The sample contains more than one DNA sequence encoding this CDR3. The V call is TRBV7-2, the J call TRBJ1-2; possibly TRBD1 for D (6 bases). The germline CDR1 and CDR2 sequences are SGHTA and FQGNSA. Trimming cost V 5 bases and J 7 bases, with 14 bases left between them. The CDR3 has 13 residues. The CDR3 reads CASSLGGAGGYTF. The CDR3 DNA is TGTGCCAGCAGCCTGGGGGGGGCGGGTGGCTACACCTTC. The complete variable domain, with remaining parts taken from reference TRBV7-2 and TRBJ1-2, reads GAGVSQSPSNKVTEKGKDVELRCDPISGHTALYWYRQSLGQGLEFLIYFQGNSAPDKSGLPSDRFSAERTGGSVSTLTIQRTQQEDSAVYLCASSLGGAGGYTFGSGTRLTVV.

V gene TRBV6-2 or TRBV6-3 combines with J gene TRBJ2-7; TRBD2 agrees at 8 bases. Per the germline V gene, CDR1 is MNHEY and CDR2 is SVGEGT. The CDR3 loop spans 14 amino acids. V trimming: 6 bases; J trimming: 3 bases; junction bases outside the gene matches: 7. This chain's CDR3 is CASSLPSGGYEQYF. For the CDR3, the DNA is TGTGCCAGCAGCCTACCGAGCGGGGGCTACGAGCAGTACTTC.

Here the CDR3 DNA reads TGCGCCAGCAGCCAGGGGGGCACTTCGGGTACCGGGGAGCTGTTTTTT. Translation gives CASSQGGTSGTGELFF. The rearrangement uses TRBV5-1 and TRBJ2-2, with D maybe TRBD1 (7 bases). V was shortened by 4 bases and J by 5 bases, with 18 bases between the two germline ends. The CDR3 spans 16 residues. Per germline, CDR1 SGHRS and CDR2 YFSETQ.

The chain has TRBV10-3 and TRBJ2-6, with D perhaps matching TRBD2 (6 bases). This CDR3 has 14 residues. Germline CDR1 reads ENHRY; CDR2 reads SYGVKD. The ends were cut back, 10 bases at V and 0 bases at J, with 10 bases in the middle. CDR3 nucleotide sequence: TGTGCCACCGGGGGTGTCTCTGGGGCCAACGTCCTGACTTTC. As protein: CATGGVSGANVLTF.